This TCR beta chain was recorded in a study of CD8+CD57+ T cells in acquired aplastic anemia. V dropped 6 bases and J dropped 5; count of bases not matched to a gene: 10. CDR3 length: 15 amino acids. Germline V gene lookup returns CDR1 WNHNN and CDR2 SYGVQD (reference sequence). For CDR3 and TCR beta VDJ profiling, genomic DNA was the template used. One entry per CDR3 protein results from TCRdb running MiXCR on the reads. The sample has under 250,000 distinct CDR3 sequences; 34% are singletons. The rearrangement joins TRBV10-1 to TRBJ2-7; the match to TRBD1 covers 10 bases. The sample was sorted CD4+, CD8+, or CD8+CD57+ T cells (not recorded which) from PBMCs. The receptor was derived from a human donor in good health, serving as a control. CDR3 in amino acids: CASSWTGGPGDEQYF. CDR3 nucleotides: TGCGCCAGCAGCTGGACAGGGGGTCCTGGGGACGAGCAGTACTTC.